This section outlines one T cell receptor (beta chain) sequence together with its context. The antigen remains undetermined. This sample was taken from a study of T cell repertoires in cytomegalovirus infection. Study context: An indication of both CMV infection and matching HLA type came from public TCR beta signatures. Notes on the study in general: The ex vivo response was dominated by HLA-C-restricted CMV-specific TCR beta clonotypes. Of the TCR beta families, the public ones yielded a cumulative frequency that identified carriers of CMV plus the relevant HLA.

TCRdb analysed the reads with MiXCR anew, one entry per CDR3 protein. The data contain around 540,000 distinct CDR3 sequences, 30% to 40% of them seen just once; the ten biggest clones take up roughly a sixth. The length of the CDR3 is 13 residues. Trimming took 0 bases from V and 5 from J, leaving 8 bases between them. Germline V gene lookup returns CDR1 SGDLS and CDR2 YYNGEE. The chain links TRBV9 to TRBJ2-5, with a weak D call TRBD2 (5 bases). The sample consisted of cultured PBMCs, taken from culture after CMV antigen stimulation. The sequence was obtained from a human donor in good health (CMV status not recorded). Some clones in this sample may be carry-over from other donors' samples. CDR3 nucleotide sequence: TGTGCCAGCAGCGTAGGGAGGATGGAGACCCAGTACTTC. Its translation: CASSVGRMETQYF.